The present T cell receptor (beta chain) was sequenced within a study of T cell repertoires in cytomegalovirus infection. Study conclusions and caveats: Cumulative public TCR beta family frequency identified CMV carriers with the relevant HLA.

This clonotype was observed a few times. Its antigen is not known. TCRdb reprocessed the reads with MiXCR, giving one entry per CDR3 protein. The sample has some 350,000 distinct CDR3 sequences; about 35% are singletons. Per germline, CDR1 SNHLY and CDR2 FYNNEI. The CDR3 length is 14 residues. Trimming left V 3 bases short and J 0 bases short, with 8 bases between. The rearrangement joins TRBV2 to TRBJ1-1; unclear D gene. Specimen: cultured PBMCs, collected from culture after CMV antigen stimulation. This TCR derives from a human donor in good health (CMV status not recorded). Some clones in this sample may be carry-over from other donors' samples. The CDR3 loop reads CASSDVTMNTEAFF. The CDR3 coding sequence is TGTGCCAGCAGTGATGTAACCATGAACACTGAAGCTTTCTTT.